This T cell receptor (beta chain) derives from a study of blood T cell repertoires in COVID-19. Turning to the study itself: Samples came from the United States, Italy and Spain, spanning acute and convalescent COVID-19.

The germline V gene encodes CDR1 SGHTA and CDR2 FQGTGA. This CDR3 spans 15 amino acids. V dropped 4 bases and J dropped 8; count of bases not matched to a gene: 8. TCRdb's table, derived via immunoSEQ multiplex PCR, lists solely in-frame clones and lacks some. Of 70,000 to 85,000 clones listed, 82% are singletons. The sample consisted of peripheral blood. V usage is TRBV7-3 and J usage is TRBJ2-1, with TRBD2 matching 10 bases. The TCR was taken from a human donor in a cohort sampled during active COVID-19. The CDR3, as DNA: TGTGCCAGCAGCTCCGAAGCGGGGGGGAGCCATGAGCAGTTCTTC. Amino acids: CASSSEAGGSHEQFF.